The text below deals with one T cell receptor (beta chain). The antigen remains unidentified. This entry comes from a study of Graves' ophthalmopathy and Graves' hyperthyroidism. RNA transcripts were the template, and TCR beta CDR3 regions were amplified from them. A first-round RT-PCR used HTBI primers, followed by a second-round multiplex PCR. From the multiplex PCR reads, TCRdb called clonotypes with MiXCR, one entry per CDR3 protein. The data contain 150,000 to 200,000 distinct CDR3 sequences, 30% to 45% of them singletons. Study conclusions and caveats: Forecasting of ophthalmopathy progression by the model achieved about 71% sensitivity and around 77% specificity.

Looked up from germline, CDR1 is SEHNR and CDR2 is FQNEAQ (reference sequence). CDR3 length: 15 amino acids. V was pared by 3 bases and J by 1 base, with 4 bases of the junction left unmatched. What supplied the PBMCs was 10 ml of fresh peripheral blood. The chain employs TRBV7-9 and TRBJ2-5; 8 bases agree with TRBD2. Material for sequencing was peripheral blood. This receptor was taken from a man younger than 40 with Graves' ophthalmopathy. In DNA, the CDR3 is TGTGCCAGCAGCTTCTCAGGGACTAGCCAAGAGACCCAGTACTTC. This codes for CASSFSGTSQETQYF.